The 8 T cell receptor beta chains below come from one sample, sequenced in a study of cytomegalovirus exposure and HLA in healthy donors. 60 Vbeta and 13 Jbeta primers were used in PCR. Method: immunoSEQ multiplex PCR; TCRdb's copy keeps in-frame clones and lacks some. Found here are 150,000 to 200,000 clones, more than 75% of them singletons; the top ten hold 1.6%. The material sequenced was PBMCs. The receptors originated from a woman in her forties or fifties in good health and CMV-seronegative.

The genes are TRBV6-5 and TRBJ1-2; D ambiguous. The V and J ends lost 0 bases and 8 bases respectively, with 13 bases between them. The CDR3 covers 14 residues. Germline CDR1 is MNHEY and CDR2 is SVGAGI. The CDR3 loop is CASSYSTQREGYTF. The CDR3 nucleotides read TGTGCCAGCAGTTACTCTACCCAGAGGGAAGGCTACACCTTC.

The rearrangement uses TRBV11-2 and TRBJ2-3; tentatively, D is TRBD1 (6 bases). The CDR3 is made up of 15 amino acids. Trimming left V 3 bases short and J 2 bases short, with 12 bases between. The germline CDR1 and CDR2 sequences are SGHAT and FQNNGV. Here the CDR3 DNA reads TGTGCCAGCAGCTTGTTGACAGGCGTCACAGATACGCAGTATTTT. Translated: CASSLLTGVTDTQYF.

This clone was detected a few times. The chain links TRBV6-5 to TRBJ2-7, with D unresolved. The CDR3 runs to 10 residues. V lost 5 bases and J lost 8, with 7 bases in between. In germline, CDR1 is MNHEY, CDR2 SVGAGI. The CDR3 DNA sequence: TGTGCCAGCAGTGAACTCCAGCAGTACTTC. Translating gives CASSELQQYF.

CDR3 in amino acids: CASSLVLGLADLGELFF. CDR3 bases: TGTGCCAGCAGCTTAGTTCTGGGACTAGCGGACCTCGGGGAGCTGTTTTTT. The rearrangement joins TRBV11-2 to TRBJ2-2, with 11 bases aligning to TRBD2. V shed 1 base, J shed 7 bases, and the junction held 8 bases outside the gene matches. This CDR3 spans 17 amino acids. CDR1 is SGHAT and CDR2 is FQNNGV in the germline V gene.

Concerning this clone: The same CDR3 arises from other DNA sequences in this sample as well. This rearrangement joins TRBV7-2 to TRBJ2-3, with a tentative D call TRBD2 (5 bases). V lost 5 bases and J 6 bases, leaving 9 bases between the germline ends. Germline V lookup: CDR1 SGHTA, CDR2 FQGNSA. This CDR3 is 12 amino acids long. CDR3: CASSPRGDTQYF. The CDR3 region has the DNA TGTGCCAGCAGCCCACGAGGGGATACGCAGTATTTT.

This clone has only one observation. This sample includes further DNA sequences coding for the same CDR3. The chain joins TRBV5-6 to TRBJ1-2; 8 positions match TRBD1. There are 14 residues in the CDR3. Germline assignment: CDR1 SGHDT and CDR2 YYEEEE. The trim removed 0 bases at V and 3 bases at J, leaving 1 base unmatched. The CDR3: CASSLGQGYYGYTF. The CDR3 coding sequence is TGTGCCAGCAGCTTGGGACAGGGGTACTATGGCTACACCTTC.

The V call is TRBV15, the J call TRBJ2-7, with 12 nucleotides matching TRBD2. V was clipped by 4 bases and J by 1 base; unmatched bases: 5. CDR1 is LNHNV and CDR2 is YYDKDF in the germline V gene (reference sequence). The CDR3 runs 16 residues. The CDR3 sequence is CATSTQLAGGSYEQYF. The CDR3 DNA sequence: TGTGCCACCAGCACCCAACTAGCGGGAGGATCCTACGAGCAGTACTTC.

The genes are TRBV5-5 and TRBJ2-3; D possibly corresponds to TRBD1 (5 bases). CDR3 length equals 15 residues. Trimming took off 1 base at V and 4 bases at J, with 13 bases between the two ends. The germline gives CDR1 SGHKS, CDR2 YYEKEE (reference sequence). The DNA for the CDR3 is TGTGCCAGCAGCTTGAGGGCCTGGGGCCCAGATACGCAGTATTTT. This gives the protein CASSLRAWGPDTQYF.